This T cell receptor (beta chain) derives from a study of Graves' ophthalmopathy and Graves' hyperthyroidism. The authors amplified TCR beta CDR3 regions, and they did so from RNA transcripts for repertoire sequencing. The first round was an RT-PCR with HTBI primers, and the second round was a multiplex PCR. TCRdb reprocessed the multiplex PCR reads with MiXCR, giving one entry per CDR3 protein. The sample records under 350,000 distinct CDR3 sequences, around a sixth being singletons. The CDR3 consists of 16 residues. The germline gives CDR1 LNHDA, CDR2 SQIVND (reference sequence). V lost 4 bases, J lost 1 base, and 16 bases lay in between.

Material: peripheral blood. The source is an adult man with Graves' ophthalmopathy. The gene calls are TRBV19 and TRBJ1-1; D not certain. The CDR3 loop is CASSTQHNRGNTEAFF. The CDR3 DNA is TGTGCCAGTAGTACTCAACATAACCGAGGGAACACTGAAGCTTTCTTT.